This T cell receptor (beta chain) derives from a study of T cells in Graves' hyperthyroidism and ophthalmopathy. Diagnoses were established using clinical symptoms, serum thyroxine and TRAb, thyroid ultrasound and orbital computed tomography. Fresh peripheral blood, roughly 9.3 ml, was the source of the PBMCs. CDR1 is MNHNS and CDR2 is SASEGT in the germline V gene. Trimming pared 4 bases from V and 6 bases from J, leaving 12 bases between. The CDR3 loop spans 13 amino acids. This clonotype was observed at least ten times. RNA transcripts served as the template for amplifying TCR beta CDR3 regions. Primed by the HTBI set, a first-round RT-PCR was run on the TCR CDR3. TCRdb called the multiplex PCR reads again in MiXCR, with one record for every CDR3 protein. The sample contains around 350,000 distinct CDR3 sequences, roughly 15% of which appear only once.

This chain links TRBV6-1 with TRBJ1-1; D remains ambiguous. The source is a woman aged 55-75 years with Graves' ophthalmopathy. Sequenced sample: blood. The CDR3 here is CASSVIPDAEAFF. The CDR3 bases are TGTGCCAGCAGTGTCATCCCGGACGCTGAAGCTTTCTTT.